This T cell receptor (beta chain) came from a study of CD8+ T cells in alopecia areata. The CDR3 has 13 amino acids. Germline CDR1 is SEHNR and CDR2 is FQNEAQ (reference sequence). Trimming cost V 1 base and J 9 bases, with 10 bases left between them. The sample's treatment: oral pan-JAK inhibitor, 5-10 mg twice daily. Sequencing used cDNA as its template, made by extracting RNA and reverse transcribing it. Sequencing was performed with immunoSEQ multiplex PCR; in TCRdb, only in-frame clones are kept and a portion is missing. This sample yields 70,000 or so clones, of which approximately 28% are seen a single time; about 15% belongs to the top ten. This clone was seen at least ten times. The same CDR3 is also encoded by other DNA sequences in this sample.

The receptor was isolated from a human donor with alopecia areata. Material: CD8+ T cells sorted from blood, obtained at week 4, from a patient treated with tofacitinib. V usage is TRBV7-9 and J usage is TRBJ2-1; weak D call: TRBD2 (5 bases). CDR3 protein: CASSLGGLGEQFF. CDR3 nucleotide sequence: TGTGCCAGCAGCTTAGGAGGGTTGGGTGAGCAGTTCTTC. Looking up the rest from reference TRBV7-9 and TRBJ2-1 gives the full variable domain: DTGVSQNPRHKITKRGQNVTFRCDPISEHNRLYWYRQTLGQGPEFLTYFQNEAQLEKSRLLSDRFSAERPKGSFSTLEIQRTEQGDSAMYLCASSLGGLGEQFFGPGTRLTVL.